The 4 T cell receptor beta chains below all came from one sample that was sequenced in a study of blood T cell repertoires in COVID-19. Sequencing was performed with immunoSEQ multiplex PCR; in TCRdb, only in-frame clones are kept and a portion is missing. Seen here are around 270,000 clones, approximately 90% observed once, and the top ten hold approximately 4.3%. Sequencing input: peripheral blood. These receptors were collected from a man aged 35 to 55 with acute or convalescent COVID-19.

The rearrangement links TRBV14 to TRBJ2-1; 10 positions agree with TRBD1. This CDR3 contains 16 residues. V lost 3 bases to trimming and J lost 7 bases; unmatched junction nucleotides: 9. The germline V gene encodes CDR1 SGHDN and CDR2 FVKESK. CDR3 residues: CASSQYRDRGGNEQFF. The CDR3, as DNA: TGTGCCAGCAGCCAGTACCGGGACAGGGGAGGGAATGAGCAGTTCTTC.

The chain uses TRBV11-2 and TRBJ1-4; D not certain. Germline CDR1 reads SGHAT; CDR2 reads FQNNGV. CDR3 size: 13 residues. Between the trimmed V and J ends, which lost 1 base and 5 bases, there was a span of 5 bases. CDR3 sequence (DNA): TGTGCCAGCAGCTTAGGACTCAATGAAAAACTGTTTTTT. This gives the protein CASSLGLNEKLFF.

This clone occurred a few times. The rearrangement links TRBV5-4 to TRBJ1-2, with TRBD1 matching over 10 bases. The CDR3 has 15 amino acids. From germline, CDR1 is SGHNT and CDR2 YYREEE (reference sequence). V was clipped by 0 bases and J by 6 bases; unmatched bases: 5. The CDR3 region is CASSLGQGAQDGYTF. CDR3 bases: TGTGCCAGCAGCTTGGGACAGGGGGCACAAGATGGCTACACCTTC.

This clone was picked up a small number of times. This chain connects TRBV12-5 to TRBJ2-2, with 13 positions matching TRBD2. V was clipped by 2 bases and J by 0 bases; unmatched bases: 3. Germline-derived CDR1 and CDR2 are LGHNT and FRNRAP. This CDR3 comprises 18 residues. CDR3 nucleotide sequence: TGTGCTAGTGGTTTGACACTAGCGGGGGGGGCGAACACCGGGGAGCTGTTTTTT. Translated, it gives CASGLTLAGGANTGELFF.